This T cell receptor (beta chain) was captured in a study of CD8 T cells in ankylosing spondylitis (dated by TCRdb to about 2017). With regard to the full study: T cell receptor beta repertoires were profiled in healthy donors and ankylosing spondylitis patients so that disease-linked TCR variants could be found. Peripheral blood was sampled, and synovial fluid was also collected from ankylosing spondylitis patients. The full study cohort was made up of over 20 ankylosing spondylitis patients and about a hundred healthy donors.

V is pared back by 6 bases and J by 5 bases, with 4 bases lying between the germline termini. Its CDR3 holds 11 amino acids, cysteine through phenylalanine. Left in the record is the CDR3 DNA by itself, 33 bases read in frame from the first base. The germline V gene (reference sequence) supplies CDR1 SEHNR and CDR2 FQNEAQ. Sequencing took place on an Illumina HiSeq 2500. Quantitative 5'-RACE with molecular barcodes was the method used to prepare the TCR beta libraries. As for the original processing: A new computational method based on a probabilistic model of VDJ rearrangement was used to identify disease-linked TCR variants. TCRdb handled the public reads itself, with Q25 trimming in fastp and clone calling in MiXCR, and kept productive beta chains. Every distinct CDR3 protein forms one entry, paired with its most common genes and DNA. TCRdb's processing, not the study's, gives the V and J calls here. The table for this sample lists about 96,000 distinct CDR3 sequences; 27% of them were counted only once. 45% to 65% of the sample belongs to the ten largest clones.

This clonotype was picked up a small number of times. Its antigen remains unidentified. No clone much larger than this one lies a single base away; base qualities are absent. Broad study findings and their caveats: Some motif variants had previously been reported in the synovial fluid and blood of reactive arthritis patients, which suggests shared mechanisms of disease initiation. A TCR beta motif made up of several highly homologous amino acid variants appeared to be characteristic of blood from ankylosing spondylitis patients. The disease-linked clones were reported as significantly enriched in matched synovial fluid samples from ankylosing spondylitis patients. The disease-linked clones showed a CD8+ phenotype and occurred at relatively low frequencies in peripheral blood.

This TCR came from a male donor with ankylosing spondylitis or in good health (not recorded which). Sequencing was carried out using blood, either unsorted or a sorted T cell fraction (not recorded which). The chain couples TRBV7-9 to TRBJ1-4, with the D segment identity uncertain. The CDR3 reads as follows: CASRKNEKLFF. The DNA sequence is TGTGCCAGCAGGAAAAATGAAAAACTGTTTTTT. This CDR3, with the reference TRBV7-9 and TRBJ1-4 proteins standing in past its ends, gives the full variable domain DTGVSQNPRHKITKRGQNVTFRCDPISEHNRLYWYRQTLGQGPEFLTYFQNEAQLEKSRLLSDRFSAERPKGSFSTLEIQRTEQGDSAMYLCASRKNEKLFFGSGTQLSVL.